The following is a TCR beta chain sequence with its context. The CDR3 length is 14 residues. The germline gives CDR1 WSHSY, CDR2 SAAADI. Deletions cut 7 bases from V and 5 bases from J, with 18 bases between. Some clones are missing from TCRdb's copy, which holds only in-frame ones; the method was immunoSEQ multiplex PCR. This sample has around 5,000 clones, with 60% to 80% found just once. Treatment was busulfan-fludarabine conditioning, a marrow graft, and cyclophosphamide on days +3 and +4. This record comes from a study of T cells after posttransplantation cyclophosphamide. The sequences come from PBMCs, collected after allogeneic stem cell transplant with posttransplant cyclophosphamide. The origin of this receptor is a male patient aged 55-69 years who received an allogeneic stem cell transplant from an unrelated donor, was CMV-positive, and had no GVHD. Part of the T cells may come from the graft donor. The chain couples TRBV10-2 to TRBJ2-7; D is possibly TRBD2 (5 bases). CDR3: CASKAVLRVDEQYF. The DNA of the CDR3 is TGCGCCAGCAAAGCGGTCCTTAGGGTAGACGAGCAGTACTTC.